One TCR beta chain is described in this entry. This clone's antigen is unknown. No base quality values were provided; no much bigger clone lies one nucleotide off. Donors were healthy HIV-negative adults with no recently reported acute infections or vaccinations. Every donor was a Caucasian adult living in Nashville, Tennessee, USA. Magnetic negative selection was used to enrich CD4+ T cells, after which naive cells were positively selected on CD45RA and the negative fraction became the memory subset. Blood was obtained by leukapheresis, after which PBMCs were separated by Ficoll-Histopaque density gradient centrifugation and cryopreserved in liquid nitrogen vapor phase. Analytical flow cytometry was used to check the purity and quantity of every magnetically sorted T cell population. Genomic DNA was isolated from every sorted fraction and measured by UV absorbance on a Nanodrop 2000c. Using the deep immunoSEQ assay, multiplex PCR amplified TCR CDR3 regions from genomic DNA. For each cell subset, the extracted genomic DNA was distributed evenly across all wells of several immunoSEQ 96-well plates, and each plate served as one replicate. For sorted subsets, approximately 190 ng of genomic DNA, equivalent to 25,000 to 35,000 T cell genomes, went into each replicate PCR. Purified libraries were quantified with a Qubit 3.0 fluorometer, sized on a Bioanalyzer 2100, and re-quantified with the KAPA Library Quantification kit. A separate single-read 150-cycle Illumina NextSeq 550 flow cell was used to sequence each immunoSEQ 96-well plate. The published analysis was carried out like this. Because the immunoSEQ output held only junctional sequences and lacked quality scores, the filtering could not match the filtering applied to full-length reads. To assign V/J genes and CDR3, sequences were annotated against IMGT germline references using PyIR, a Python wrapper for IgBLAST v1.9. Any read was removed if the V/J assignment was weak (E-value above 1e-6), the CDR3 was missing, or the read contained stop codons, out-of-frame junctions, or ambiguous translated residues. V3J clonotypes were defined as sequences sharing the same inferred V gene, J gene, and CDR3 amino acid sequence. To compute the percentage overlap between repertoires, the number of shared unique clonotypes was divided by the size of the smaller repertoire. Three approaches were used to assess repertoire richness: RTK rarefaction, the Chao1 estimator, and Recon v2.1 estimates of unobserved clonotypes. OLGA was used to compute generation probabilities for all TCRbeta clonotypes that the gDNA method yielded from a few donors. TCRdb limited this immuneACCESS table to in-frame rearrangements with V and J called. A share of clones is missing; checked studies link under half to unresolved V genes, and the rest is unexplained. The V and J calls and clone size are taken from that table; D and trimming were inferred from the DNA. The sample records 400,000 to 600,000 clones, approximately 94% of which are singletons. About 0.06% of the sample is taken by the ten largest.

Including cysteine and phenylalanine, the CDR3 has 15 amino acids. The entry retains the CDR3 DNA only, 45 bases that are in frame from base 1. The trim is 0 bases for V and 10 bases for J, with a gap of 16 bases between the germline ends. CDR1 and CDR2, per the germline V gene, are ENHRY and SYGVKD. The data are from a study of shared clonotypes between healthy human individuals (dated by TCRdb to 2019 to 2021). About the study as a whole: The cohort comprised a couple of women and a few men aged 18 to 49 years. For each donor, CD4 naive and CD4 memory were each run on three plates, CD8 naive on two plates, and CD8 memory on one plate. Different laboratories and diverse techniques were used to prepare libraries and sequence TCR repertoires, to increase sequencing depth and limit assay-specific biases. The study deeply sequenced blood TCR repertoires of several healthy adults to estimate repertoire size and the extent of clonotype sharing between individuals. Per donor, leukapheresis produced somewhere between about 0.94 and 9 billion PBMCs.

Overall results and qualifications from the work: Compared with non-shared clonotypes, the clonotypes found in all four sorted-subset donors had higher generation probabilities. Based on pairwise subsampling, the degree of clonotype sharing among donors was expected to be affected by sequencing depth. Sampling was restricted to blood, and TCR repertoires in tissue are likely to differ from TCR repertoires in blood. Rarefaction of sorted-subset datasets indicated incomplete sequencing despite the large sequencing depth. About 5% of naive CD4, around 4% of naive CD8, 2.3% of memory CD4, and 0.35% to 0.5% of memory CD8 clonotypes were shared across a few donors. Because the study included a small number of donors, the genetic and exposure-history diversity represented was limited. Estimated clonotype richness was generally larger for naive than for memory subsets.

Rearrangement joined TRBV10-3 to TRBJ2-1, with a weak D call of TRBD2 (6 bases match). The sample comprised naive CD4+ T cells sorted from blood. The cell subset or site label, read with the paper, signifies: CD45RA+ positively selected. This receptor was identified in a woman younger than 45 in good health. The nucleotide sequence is TGTGCCATCAGTGAGTCATCGACTGCGCGGGGAGAGCAGTTCTTC. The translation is CAISESSTARGEQFF.